The present TCR beta chain was sequenced within a study of T-cell reconstitution after alpha-beta-depleted transplantation in children. TCRbeta library preparation incorporated unique molecular identifiers. MiXCR was run by TCRdb on the PCR reads, yielding one entry per CDR3 protein. There are fewer than 1 million distinct CDR3 sequences in the sample; approximately 15% occur only once, and just under 5% lies in the top ten. This clonotype occurred many times. Its antigen is as yet unknown. General study results and limits: For some patients, TCRbeta diversity was high at day 60 because of recipient T cells and thymic progenitors that survived. Newly generated T cells supplied most T-cell counts and diversity one year post-transplant. Reportedly, only several hundred clones from non-depleted graft cells drove alpha-beta T-cell counts at about two months.

Germline CDR1 is MGHRA and CDR2 is YSYEKL. V was shortened by 3 bases and J by 5 bases, with 17 bases between the two germline ends. This CDR3 spans 16 amino acids. The clonotype originates from a male patient younger than 18 who had a stem cell transplant for acute lymphoblastic leukemia, so the T cells may come from the graft donor. The chain is built from TRBV4-1 and TRBJ1-5; no firm D call. This sample comprised PBMCs, mostly from graft donor cells, obtained 360 days after TCRalphabeta/CD19-depleted stem cell transplant. CDR3 sequence reads: CASSHVKIGSDQPQHF. CDR3 DNA: TGCGCCAGCAGCCATGTTAAGATTGGGTCGGATCAGCCCCAGCATTTT.